This section outlines one T cell receptor (beta chain) sequence together with its context. No antigen is known for it. Other DNA sequences from this sample encode an identical CDR3 as well. Germline V gives CDR1 SNHLY, CDR2 FYNNEI. The V end lost 4 bases, the J end lost 3 bases, and 4 bases lay between the germline ends. The CDR3 loop spans 11 amino acids. The deep-level immunoSEQ assay was used. The protocol was immunoSEQ multiplex PCR, while the TCRdb copy is restricted to in-frame clones and leaves out a portion. The sample yields some 2,000,000 clones, approximately 94% seen once. This sample is drawn from a study of shared clonotypes between healthy human individuals. Overall study findings and caveats: Naive subsets generally had larger estimated richness than memory subsets. Non-shared clonotypes were found to have lower generation probabilities than the clonotypes that were shared by all four of the sorted-subset donors.

The donors, healthy adults who were HIV-negative, had experienced no recent acute infections or vaccinations. This chain links TRBV2 with TRBJ2-7; the D is unclear. The sample consisted of naive CD4+ T cells sorted from blood. Specified subset: CD45RA+ positively selected. The clonotype was recovered from a man younger than 35 in good health. CDR3 bases: TGTGCCAGCAGTGTTGTCTACGAGCAGTACTTC. Its translation is CASSVVYEQYF.